This TCR beta chain was captured in a study of shared clonotypes between healthy human individuals. Study-wide results and caveats: Naive CD4 clonotypes were shared across a handful of donors at approximately 5.3%. Relative to memory subsets, naive subsets generally showed larger estimated richness.

V was trimmed by 5 bases and J by 6 bases, leaving 14 bases between them. The germline V gene encodes CDR1 LNHDA and CDR2 SQIVND (reference sequence). There are 13 residues in the CDR3. Donors were Caucasian adults residing in Nashville, Tennessee, USA. CD4+ cells were split into CD45RA+ naive and CD45RA-negative memory subsets. Repertoires were generated with immunoSEQ multiplex PCR, while TCRdb's copy carries only in-frame clones and drops some. This sample carries roughly 2,500,000 clones, over 85% of them seen once, and the ten largest clones take approximately 0.37%. With respect to this clone: The antigen remains undetermined.

The sample was naive CD4+ T cells from PBMCs. Subset given: CD45RA+ positively selected. The sequence derives from a man aged 18 to 30 in good health. Some clones in this sample may be carry-over from other donors' samples. This chain connects TRBV19 to TRBJ2-7; D uncertain. The CDR3 loop is CASSANPGLEQYF. CDR3 in DNA: TGTGCCAGTAGTGCCAACCCGGGTCTCGAGCAGTACTTC.